This entry describes one T cell receptor beta chain. Germline trimming cut 4 bases from V and 2 bases from J; bases unmatched to any gene: 4. The CDR3 has 15 amino acids. The V gene's germline CDR1 is PRHDT and CDR2 FYEKMQ (reference sequence). The entry originates in a study of blood T cell repertoires in COVID-19. Study-level background: Sample material is recorded as cDNA or gDNA derived from T cells, B-cell-depleted T cells, or PBMCs.

The data were produced by immunoSEQ multiplex PCR, yet TCRdb's version contains in-frame clones alone and is incomplete. The profile shows roughly 65,000 clones, more than 60% of them singletons. This TCR was sampled from a human donor in a cohort sampled during active COVID-19. The chain recombines TRBV13 with TRBJ2-7; TRBD2 agrees at 11 bases. The specimen sequenced was peripheral blood. This CDR3 is CASSYSGGAPYEQYF. Here the CDR3 DNA reads TGTGCCAGCAGCTATAGCGGGGGGGCCCCCTACGAGCAGTACTTC.